This section outlines one T cell receptor (beta chain) sequence together with its context. The antigen is not known. This record comes from a study of cytomegalovirus exposure and HLA in healthy donors. Deletions cut 9 bases from V and 5 bases from J, with 13 bases between. CDR1 is ENHRY, CDR2 SYGVKD, per germline. This CDR3 has 13 amino acids. It was with 60 Vbeta and 13 Jbeta primers that the PCR ran. Only in-frame clones appear in the TCRdb table, and some are missing; sequencing was by immunoSEQ multiplex PCR. The sample includes about 90,000 clones, roughly 80% of them seen just once. Notes on the study in general: It was in a later analysis that TCR association rates were seen to vary by HLA locus, highest for DRB1 and lowest for HLA-C.

This receptor was obtained from a man aged 25-45 years in good health and CMV-seronegative. The V call is TRBV10-3, the J call TRBJ2-2, with D possibly matching TRBD1 (6 bases). Material for sequencing was PBMCs. CDR3 sequence (DNA): TGTGCCATTGGGACAAGGGATACCGGGGAGCTGTTTTTT. Amino acid sequence: CAIGTRDTGELFF.